This TCR beta chain is drawn from a study of brain T cells in children with intractable seizures. CDR1 and CDR2 from the germline V gene are LGHDT and YNNKEL (reference sequence). V shed 4 bases and J shed 1 base, with 11 bases lying between them. The CDR3 consists of 14 residues. Repertoires were generated with immunoSEQ multiplex PCR, while TCRdb's copy carries only in-frame clones and drops some. Among about 64,000 clones listed, about 96% were seen once. This TCR came from a boy in the first two years of life with focal cortical dysplasia and intractable seizures. Specimen: peripheral blood, collected at surgery. The chain uses TRBV3-1 (or the pseudogene TRBV3-2) and TRBJ2-7; D is unclear. For the CDR3, the DNA is TGTGCCAGCAGCCCAGAGACGAGATCCTACGAGCAGTACTTC. Translation gives CASSPETRSYEQYF.